Listed below are T cell receptor beta chains from one sample, sequenced in a study of T cell responses to AZD1222 COVID-19 vaccine. Profiled with immunoSEQ multiplex PCR; TCRdb holds only in-frame clones, not every one. The sample holds just over 150,000 clones, around nine tenths seen once. This specimen was peripheral blood, taken 28 days after the second AZD1222 dose. These receptors originate from an adult who received the AZD1222 COVID-19 vaccine. CDR3s include the opening cysteine and the closing phenylalanine or tryptophan. The D gene is left open where the match is weak. Only some rows state a clone size, as once, few, many or a class for expanded clones.

13	TRBJ1-4	TRBV6-5	once	-	TGTGCCAGCAGCGAGGCGGGGTACGGAAAACTGTTTTTT	CASSEAGYGKLFF
18	TRBJ1-6	TRBV19	-	TRBD1	TGTGCCAGTAGTTCACGGACAGGGGTCGTGGCCTATAATTCACCCCTCCACTTT	CASSSRTGVVAYNSPLHF
14	TRBJ2-7	TRBV29-1	-	-	TGCAGCGTTGAAGGGACGTCCAGCTCCTACGAGCAGTACTTC	CSVEGTSSSYEQYF
13	TRBJ1-2	TRBV14	-	TRBD1	TGTGCCAGCAGCCGGGACAGGGGCTATGGCTACACCTTC	CASSRDRGYGYTF
12	TRBJ1-5	TRBV7-2	once	-	TGTGCCAGCAGCTTAAGCAATCAGCCCCAGCATTTT	CASSLSNQPQHF
14	TRBJ2-1	TRBV14	-	-	TGTGCCAGCAGCCAACAACCTTGGGCCGATGAGCAGTTCTTC	CASSQQPWADEQFF
13	TRBJ2-7	TRBV27	-	-	TGTGCCAGCAGTTTTGGTCCCACTTACGAGCAGTACTTC	CASSFGPTYEQYF
14	TRBJ2-7	TRBV5-1	-	TRBD2	TGCGCCAGCAGCATTACTAGCGGGGGCTACGAGCAGTACTTC	CASSITSGGYEQYF
14	TRBJ2-5	TRBV5-1	few	TRBD1	TGCGCCACCACATCCGGACAGGGCCGAGAGACCCAGTACTTC	CATTSGQGRETQYF
16	TRBJ2-1	TRBV9	-	TRBD2	TGTGCCAGCAGCGTAAAAAGCGGGAGAGGAAACAATGAGCAGTTCTTC	CASSVKSGRGNNEQFF
12	TRBJ1-2	TRBV28	-	-	TGTGCCAGCAGTTTACGACAGCCGGGCTACACCTTC	CASSLRQPGYTF
15	TRBJ2-1	TRBV3-1/TRBV3-2	-	TRBD1	TGTGCCAGCAGCATCGGGACAGGGGCCTACAATGAGCAGTTCTTC	CASSIGTGAYNEQFF
14	TRBJ1-5	TRBV2	many	-	TGTGCCAGCAGAGGGACCTCCACCAATCAGCCCCAGCATTTT	CASRGTSTNQPQHF
15	TRBJ1-4	TRBV6-5	-	TRBD1	TGTGCCAGCAGACGCGTGGGACAGGGCAATGAAAAACTGTTTTTT	CASRRVGQGNEKLFF
15	TRBJ2-2	TRBV6-5	once	-	TGTGCCAGCAGCCGCAGCTTCAGGGACACCGGGGAGCTGTTTTTT	CASSRSFRDTGELFF
15	TRBJ1-6	TRBV6-5	few	TRBD1	TGTGCCAGCAGCCAGGGGGTTTGGGATAATTCACCCCTCCACTTT	CASSQGVWDNSPLHF
11	TRBJ2-1	TRBV7-9	-	-	TGTGCCAGCAGCGTTGGCGGGGAGCAGTTCTTC	CASSVGGEQFF
15	TRBJ2-1	TRBV28	-	TRBD1	TGTGCCAGCAGTTTACGGACGGGACAGTACAATGAGCAGTTCTTC	CASSLRTGQYNEQFF
16	TRBJ2-2	TRBV4-1	-	-	TGCGCCAGCAGCCAAAAGGTGGAGTCGAACACCGGGGAGCTGTTTTTT	CASSQKVESNTGELFF
17	TRBJ1-5	TRBV28	-	TRBD1	TGTGCCAGCACGTTAGGACTGAGGGGGCGGAGCAATCAGCCCCAGCATTTT	CASTLGLRGRSNQPQHF
14	TRBJ1-1	TRBV5-4	-	-	TGTGCCAGCAGCTTGCAGACACTGAACACTGAAGCTTTCTTT	CASSLQTLNTEAFF
16	TRBJ2-7	TRBV23-1	few	-	TGCGCCAGCAGTCAATGGATTAGCGAGTTCCTCAGGGAGCAGTACTTC	CASSQWISEFLREQYF
15	TRBJ2-1	TRBV9	-	TRBD2	TGTGCCAGCAGCCCCCCGGGACTAGCGGGCAATGAGCAGTTCTTC	CASSPPGLAGNEQFF
17	TRBJ1-5	TRBV7-2	-	-	TGTGCCAGCAGCTTTTTGGGCGGAGGGGATGCAAATCAGCCCCAGCATTTT	CASSFLGGGDANQPQHF
14	TRBJ2-3	TRBV7-2	-	-	TGTGCCAGCGACTTCGATATTGGCACAGATACGCAGTATTTT	CASDFDIGTDTQYF
13	TRBJ2-5	TRBV5-1	-	-	TGCGCCAGCAGCTTGACGGGTCGTGAGACCCAGTACTTC	CASSLTGRETQYF
15	TRBJ2-1	TRBV18	-	TRBD1	TGTGCCAGCTCAGCGACAGGGATGACCGACAATGAGCAGTTCTTC	CASSATGMTDNEQFF
14	TRBJ1-4	TRBV9	-	TRBD1	TGTGCCAGCAGCGGCCGACAGGGGAATGAAAAACTGTTTTTT	CASSGRQGNEKLFF
14	TRBJ2-1	TRBV6-4	few	TRBD2	TGTGCCAGCAGTGACTCGACTAGCGGGAGTGAGCAGTTCTTC	CASSDSTSGSEQFF
16	TRBJ1-6	TRBV2	-	TRBD1	TGTGCCAGCAGTCGGTCTCCCGGGACAGGGTGGTCACCCCTCCACTTT	CASSRSPGTGWSPLHF
17	TRBJ1-6	TRBV28	few	-	TGTGCCAGCATCACCACTGGCAGGGTGTCGAATTTTTCACCCCTCCACTTT	CASITTGRVSNFSPLHF
14	TRBJ2-7	TRBV5-1	-	TRBD2	TGCGCCAGCAGCTTGGCTAGCGGGAGATTCGAGCAGTACTTC	CASSLASGRFEQYF
13	TRBJ2-2	TRBV7-9	-	-	TGTGCCAGCAGCTTCGCCGGCACCGGGGAGCTGTTTTTT	CASSFAGTGELFF
15	TRBJ2-1	TRBV10-1	-	TRBD2	TGCGCCAGCAGCCAGAGTCTGGGACTAGCGGACGAGCAGTTCTTC	CASSQSLGLADEQFF
15	TRBJ1-1	TRBV19	-	TRBD1	TGTGCCAGTAGTATACTGGGACAGGGGAACACTGAAGCTTTCTTT	CASSILGQGNTEAFF
15	TRBJ1-1	TRBV27	-	-	TGTGCCAGCAGTTTAAAGCGGGGCATGAACACTGAAGCTTTCTTT	CASSLKRGMNTEAFF
13	TRBJ1-1	TRBV3-1/TRBV3-2	-	-	TGTGCCAGCAGCACTAGTAGCACAGGCACGGCTTTCTTT	CASSTSSTGTAFF
17	TRBJ2-1	TRBV27	-	-	TGTGCCAGCAGTTTTTTCCCTCCAGAGAGCTCCTACAATGAGCAGTTCTTC	CASSFFPPESSYNEQFF
20	TRBJ2-1	TRBV4-1	-	TRBD2	TGCGCCAGCAGCCGAGGGAGTACTAGCGGGGGGCCGAGGTCCTACAATGAGCAGTTCTTC	CASSRGSTSGGPRSYNEQFF
13	TRBJ2-1	TRBV30	-	-	TGTGCCTGGAGTGTAGCTGGATACAATGAGCAGTTCTTC	CAWSVAGYNEQFF
13	TRBJ1-5	TRBV30	-	-	TGTGCCTGGAGTGCTGGGTCTGCCCAGCCCCAGCATTTT	CAWSAGSAQPQHF
15	TRBJ2-1	TRBV11-2	-	TRBD1	TGTGCCAGCAGCTCACGACAGGGAAATTACAATGAGCAGTTCTTC	CASSSRQGNYNEQFF
16	TRBJ1-1	TRBV28	-	-	TGTGCCAGCAGTCCATGGACAGCCAGACACCAACTTGAAGCTTTCTTT	CASSPWTARHQLEAFF
16	TRBJ2-5	TRBV7-8	-	-	TGTGCCAGCAGCGAGGAGTTACGTACCAAGGGGGAGACCCAGTACTTC	CASSEELRTKGETQYF
14	TRBJ2-7	TRBV15	-	TRBD1	TGTGCCACCAGCATAGACAGGGGACCCTACGAGCAGTACTTC	CATSIDRGPYEQYF
12	TRBJ2-7	TRBV3-1/TRBV3-2	-	-	TGTGCCAGCACCGGACTTGGGTACGAGCAGTACTTC	CASTGLGYEQYF
14	TRBJ2-7	TRBV25-1	-	TRBD1	TGTGCCAGCAGGGGGACAGGGTCCCACTACGAGCAGTACTTC	CASRGTGSHYEQYF
14	TRBJ1-6	TRBV2	-	-	TGTGCCAAGCAAAGGGGGACCCCAGGATCACCCCTCCACTTT	CAKQRGTPGSPLHF
14	TRBJ2-7	TRBV9	-	TRBD1	TGTGCCAGCAGCGAAGGGGGCTCCCCCTACGAGCAGTACTTC	CASSEGGSPYEQYF
14	TRBJ1-6	TRBV6-5	-	-	TGTGCCAGCAGTCCGACCCCTACGCCCTCACCCCTCCACTTT	CASSPTPTPSPLHF
19	TRBJ2-1	TRBV28	-	-	TGTGCCAGCAGTTTTCTGATCAACCTTGAATCTAGCGCCTACAATGAGCAGTTCTTC	CASSFLINLESSAYNEQFF
15	TRBJ1-2	TRBV7-9	-	-	TGTGCCAGCAGCTTAGCGAGTCCGGGAGTCTATGGCTACACCTTC	CASSLASPGVYGYTF
14	TRBJ1-1	TRBV19	-	-	TGTGCCAGTAGTATAGTGGGGAGTGGCACTGAAGCTTTCTTT	CASSIVGSGTEAFF
15	TRBJ1-2	TRBV18	once	TRBD1	TGTGCCAGCTCACCTCAGAAAGGGGGCGTAGGAGGCTACACCTTC	CASSPQKGGVGGYTF
14	TRBJ1-5	TRBV5-6	-	-	TGTGCCAGCAGCTTTTCGGCATACAATCAGCCCCAGCATTTT	CASSFSAYNQPQHF
13	TRBJ2-7	TRBV18	-	TRBD1	TGTGCCAGCTCGCCGGGACAGGAGTACGAGCAGTACTTC	CASSPGQEYEQYF
14	TRBJ1-3	TRBV2	-	-	TGTGCCAGCCAGAGAATAGTCAGGGGCGACACCATATATTTT	CASQRIVRGDTIYF
15	TRBJ1-1	TRBV6-4	-	-	TGTGCCAGCAGTGACTCCGGGGGACCGAACACTGAAGCTTTCTTT	CASSDSGGPNTEAFF
16	TRBJ2-7	TRBV28	-	TRBD1	TGTGCCAGCAGTTTATACAGGGGGCGCGGAGATGGCGAGCAGTACTTC	CASSLYRGRGDGEQYF
15	TRBJ2-7	TRBV27	-	TRBD2	TGTGCCAGCAGTTTGGCTTGGACTAGCGACTACGAGCAGTACTTC	CASSLAWTSDYEQYF